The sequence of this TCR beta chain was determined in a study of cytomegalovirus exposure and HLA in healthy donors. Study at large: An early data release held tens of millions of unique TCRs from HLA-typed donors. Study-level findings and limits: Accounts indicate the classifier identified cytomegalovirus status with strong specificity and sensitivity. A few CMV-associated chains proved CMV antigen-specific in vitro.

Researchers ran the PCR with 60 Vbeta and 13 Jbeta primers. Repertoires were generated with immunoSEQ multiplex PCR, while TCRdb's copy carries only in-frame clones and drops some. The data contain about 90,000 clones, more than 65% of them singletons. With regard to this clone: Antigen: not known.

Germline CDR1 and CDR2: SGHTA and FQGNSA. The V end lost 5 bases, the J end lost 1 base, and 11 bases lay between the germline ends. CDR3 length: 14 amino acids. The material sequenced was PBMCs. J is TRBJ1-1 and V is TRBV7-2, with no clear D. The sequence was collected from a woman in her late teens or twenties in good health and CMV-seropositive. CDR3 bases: TGTGCCAGCAGCCGAGGCTTAAGGAACACTGAAGCTTTCTTT. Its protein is CASSRGLRNTEAFF.